This TCR beta chain was captured in a study of cytomegalovirus exposure and HLA in healthy donors. Study outcomes and limitations: Donor immune exposure was known only as CMV serostatus. According to the study, around 150 TCR beta chains were cytomegalovirus-associated.

Though probably carrying unrecorded immune exposures, donors were nominally healthy at sampling. Both 60 Vbeta primers and 13 Jbeta primers went into the PCR. Method: immunoSEQ multiplex PCR; TCRdb's copy keeps in-frame clones and lacks some. The repertoire consists of 210,000 or so clones, with 70% to 80% occurring once and the leading ten covering 2.1%. This clone was observed once. Its matching antigen is unknown. There are 14 residues in the CDR3. Germline values: CDR1 SNHLY, CDR2 FYNNEI. V gave up 4 bases and J gave up 4 bases, with 11 bases separating them. The rearrangement links TRBV2 to TRBJ1-5, with D maybe TRBD1 (6 bases). The sample was PBMCs. This receptor was identified in a woman aged 25 to 39 in good health and CMV-seropositive. This CDR3 reads CASSGQANNQPQHF. In nucleotides, the CDR3 is TGTGCCAGCAGTGGACAGGCTAATAATCAGCCCCAGCATTTT.